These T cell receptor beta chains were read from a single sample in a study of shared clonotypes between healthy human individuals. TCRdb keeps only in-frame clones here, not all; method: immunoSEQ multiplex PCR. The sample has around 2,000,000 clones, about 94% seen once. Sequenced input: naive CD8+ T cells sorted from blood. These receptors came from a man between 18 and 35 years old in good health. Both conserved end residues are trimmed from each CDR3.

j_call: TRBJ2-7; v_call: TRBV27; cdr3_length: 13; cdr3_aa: ASSLGGVSSYEQY
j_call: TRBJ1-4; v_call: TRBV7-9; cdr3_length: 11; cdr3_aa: ASSLGVEEKLF
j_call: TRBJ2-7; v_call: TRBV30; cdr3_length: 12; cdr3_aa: AWKRIASPYEQY
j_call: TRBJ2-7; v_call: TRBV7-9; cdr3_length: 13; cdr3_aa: ASSGKQGVVDEQY
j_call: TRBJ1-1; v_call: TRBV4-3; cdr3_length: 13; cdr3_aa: ASSRLRDAYTEAF
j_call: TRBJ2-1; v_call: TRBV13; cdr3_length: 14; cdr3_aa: ASSSNLAGPLDEQF
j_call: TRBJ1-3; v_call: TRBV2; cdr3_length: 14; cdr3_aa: ASSEAQAGSGNTIY
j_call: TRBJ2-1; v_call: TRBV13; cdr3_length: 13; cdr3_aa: ASSLGRGSYNEQF
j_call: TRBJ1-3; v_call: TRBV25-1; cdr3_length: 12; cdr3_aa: ASSADRAGNTIY
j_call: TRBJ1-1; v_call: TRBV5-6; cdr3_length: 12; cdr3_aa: ASSLALGNTEAF
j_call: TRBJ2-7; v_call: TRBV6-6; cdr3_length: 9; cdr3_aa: ASGQVDEQY
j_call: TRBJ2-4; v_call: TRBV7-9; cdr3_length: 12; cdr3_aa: ASSGPGQKNIQY
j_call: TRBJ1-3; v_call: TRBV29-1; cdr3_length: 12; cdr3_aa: SVDAAGSGNTIY
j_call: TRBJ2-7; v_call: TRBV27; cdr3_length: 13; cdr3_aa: ASRTPPGARDEQY
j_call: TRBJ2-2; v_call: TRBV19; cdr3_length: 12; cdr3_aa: ASSIGGLSGELF
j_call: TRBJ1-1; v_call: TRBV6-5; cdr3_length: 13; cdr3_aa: ASTLGYGMNTEAF
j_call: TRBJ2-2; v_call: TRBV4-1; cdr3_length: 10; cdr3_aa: ASRTYTGELF
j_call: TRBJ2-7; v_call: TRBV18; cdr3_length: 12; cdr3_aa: ASSLPSVDYEQY